The 22 T cell receptor beta chains in this list originate from one sample, sequenced in a study of shared clonotypes between healthy human individuals. Assay: immunoSEQ multiplex PCR; the TCRdb copy retains only in-frame clones and omits some. The table lists roughly 500,000 clones, less than 96% of them singletons. Sequencing was performed on naive CD4+ T cells sorted from blood. Sample subset: CD45RA+ positively selected. All receptors derive from a woman in her 30s in good health.

The V call is TRBV4-1, the J call TRBJ2-7, with D possibly being TRBD1 (6 bases). This CDR3 has 13 residues. Trimming cost V 1 base and J 7 bases, with 11 bases left between them. Germline-derived CDR1 and CDR2 are MGHRA and YSYEKL. The CDR3 DNA follows: TGCGCCAGCAGCCAAGTTAGGGGGTCAGAGCAGTACTTC. As protein: CASSQVRGSEQYF.

The rearrangement uses TRBV19 and TRBJ1-3; D is undetermined. Per germline, CDR1 LNHDA and CDR2 SQIVND (reference sequence). V lost 8 bases, J lost 0 bases, and 11 bases lay in between. This CDR3 is built from 14 residues. CDR3: CASSPRISGNTIYF. CDR3 nucleotide sequence: TGTGCCAGTTCACCTCGGATCTCTGGAAACACCATATATTTT.

J is TRBJ1-2 and V is TRBV5-4; 8 bases map to TRBD1. Germline CDR1 and CDR2: SGHNT and YYREEE (reference sequence). The junction had 3 bases not matched to a gene; V was cut back by 2 bases and J by 6 bases. The CDR3 runs to 13 residues. The CDR3 loop reads CASSFGQGDGYTF. The DNA of the CDR3 is TGTGCCAGCAGCTTCGGACAGGGAGATGGCTACACCTTC. Full variable domain (rest looked up from reference TRBV5-4 and TRBJ1-2): ETGVTQSPTHLIKTRGQQVTLRCSSQSGHNTVSWYQQALGQGPQFIFQYYREEENGRGNFPPRFSGLQFPNYSSELNVNALELDDSALYLCASSFGQGDGYTFGSGTRLTVV.

The chain carries TRBV29-1 and TRBJ2-1, with 9 bases fitting TRBD2. This CDR3 is built from 15 residues. V lost 6 bases, J lost 2 bases, and 8 bases stayed unmatched. Germline loops: CDR1 SQVTM, CDR2 ANQGSEA. CDR3 region: CSVGTSRTPYNEQFF. The CDR3 coding sequence is TGCAGCGTCGGGACTAGCAGGACCCCCTACAATGAGCAGTTCTTC.

J is TRBJ1-1 and V is TRBV6-1, with 10 bases that match TRBD1. The CDR3 runs to 15 residues. Trimming at V came to 2 bases and at J to 4 bases, leaving 4 bases not matched to a gene. Germline V lookup: CDR1 MNHNS, CDR2 SASEGT. The DNA for the CDR3 is TGTGCCAGCAGTGAATATGGACAGGGGGGCACTGAAGCTTTCTTT. Translated, it gives CASSEYGQGGTEAFF.

Comment on this clone: The sample has other DNA sequences that encode this CDR3 too. The chain carries TRBV5-1 and TRBJ1-1, with D perhaps matching TRBD1 (6 bases). The CDR3 loop spans 12 amino acids. The germline V and J ends were trimmed by 2 bases and 5 bases, with 7 bases remaining between them. Germline CDR1 and CDR2: SGHRS and YFSETQ. The CDR3 here is CASSFQGTEAFF. DNA for the CDR3: TGCGCCAGCAGCTTTCAGGGGACTGAAGCTTTCTTT. Together with reference TRBV5-1 and TRBJ1-1, the CDR3 gives the full variable domain: KAGVTQTPRYLIKTRGQQVTLSCSPISGHRSVSWYQQTPGQGLQFLFEYFSETQRNKGNFPGRFSGRQFSNSRSEMNVSTLELGDSALYLCASSFQGTEAFFGQGTRLTVV.

With regard to this clone: Other nucleotide sequences in the sample specify the same CDR3. This chain joins TRBV28 and TRBJ1-1; no reliable D call. Germline loops: CDR1 MDHEN, CDR2 SYDVKM. This CDR3 region has 13 residues. V lost 2 bases to trimming and J lost 1 base, with 5 bases between them. DNA for the CDR3: TGTGCCAGCAGTTTACCGGGGAACACTGAAGCTTTCTTT. Translation gives CASSLPGNTEAFF.

The V gene is TRBV6-1, the J gene TRBJ1-5, with D unresolved. Per germline, CDR1 MNHNS and CDR2 SASEGT. The CDR3 sequence is 12 residues long. V lost 8 bases and J lost 7, with 12 bases in between. CDR3 loop: CASRTPQQPQHF. CDR3 nucleotides: TGTGCCAGCCGGACGCCGCAACAGCCCCAGCATTTT.

The chain joins TRBV7-9 to TRBJ2-1; TRBD1 agrees at 9 bases. CDR3 length equals 15 residues. Germline lookup yields CDR1 SEHNR and CDR2 FQNEAQ (reference sequence). V lost 5 bases and J lost 9; bases outside the gene matches: 11. The CDR3 bases are TGTGCCAGCAGCCCACAGGGGGCTTTAATTGGTGAGCAGTTCTTC. Translation: CASSPQGALIGEQFF.

V gene TRBV9 combines with J gene TRBJ1-2; possible D gene TRBD1, 5 bases. The germline CDR1 and CDR2 sequences are SGDLS and YYNGEE. Trimming pared 0 bases from V and 8 bases from J, leaving 17 bases between. The CDR3 runs to 15 residues. The CDR3 DNA reads as TGTGCCAGCAGCGTAGGACCACCGGACAATGGCGGCTACACCTTC. It is translated as CASSVGPPDNGGYTF.

This clone was found once. The chain recombines TRBV11-2 with TRBJ2-1, with D perhaps TRBD2 (6 bases). This CDR3 has 12 amino acids. Per germline, CDR1 SGHAT and CDR2 FQNNGV. V was cut by 5 bases and J by 13 bases, with 15 bases left in between. CDR3: CASSLLSGVQFF. DNA of the CDR3: TGTGCCAGCAGCCTCCTGTCGGGAGTTCAGTTCTTC.

This rearrangement joins TRBV28 to TRBJ1-5, with 7 bases aligning to TRBD1. V gave up 6 bases and J gave up 0 bases; unmatched junction bases: 8. CDR1 MDHEN and CDR2 SYDVKM come from the germline V gene. The CDR3 length is 16 residues. This CDR3 reads CASSRVGGISNQPQHF. As DNA, the CDR3 is TGTGCCAGCAGCCGAGTAGGGGGCATTAGCAATCAGCCCCAGCATTTT. Supplemented by reference TRBV28 and TRBJ1-5, the full variable domain reads DVKVTQSSRYLVKRTGEKVFLECVQDMDHENMFWYRQDPGLGLRLIYFSYDVKMKEKGDIPEGYSVSREKKERFSLILESASTNQTSMYLCASSRVGGISNQPQHFGDGTRLSIL.

The chain is built from TRBV18 and TRBJ1-1; possible D gene TRBD1, 5 bases. This CDR3 comprises 13 residues. V was shortened by 6 bases and J by 4 bases, with 12 bases between the two germline ends. The V gene's germline CDR1 is KGHSH and CDR2 LQKENI. CDR3 region: CASSPPGSTEAFF. The CDR3 DNA follows: TGTGCCAGCTCCCCCCCAGGGAGCACTGAAGCTTTCTTT.

The chain links TRBV5-1 to TRBJ2-3; no clear D gene. Trimming took off 2 bases at V and 0 bases at J, with 7 bases between the two ends. Germline V CDR1 and CDR2: SGHRS, YFSETQ. CDR3 size: 14 residues. The CDR3 protein is CASSFSGSTDTQYF. CDR3 coding DNA: TGCGCCAGCAGCTTTTCCGGAAGCACAGATACGCAGTATTTT. Using reference TRBV5-1 and TRBJ2-3 for the parts outside the CDR3, the full variable domain is KAGVTQTPRYLIKTRGQQVTLSCSPISGHRSVSWYQQTPGQGLQFLFEYFSETQRNKGNFPGRFSGRQFSNSRSEMNVSTLELGDSALYLCASSFSGSTDTQYFGPGTRLTVL.

For this clone: Other DNA sequences in this specimen translate into the identical CDR3. This chain uses TRBV7-9 with TRBJ1-5; D may be TRBD1 (5 bases). Looked up from germline, CDR1 is SEHNR and CDR2 is FQNEAQ (reference sequence). The length of the CDR3 is 15 residues. V lost 2 bases, J lost 4 bases, and 12 bases lay in between. CDR3 sequence reads: CASSLTGTDNQPQHF. CDR3 in DNA: TGTGCCAGCAGCTTAACGGGGACCGATAATCAGCCCCAGCATTTT.

CDR3 coding DNA: TGTGCCAGCAGTCGGACCTCTAGATCCAATGAGCAGTTCTTC. Translated: CASSRTSRSNEQFF. The chain combines TRBV6-6 with TRBJ2-1; no definite D call. The V gene lost 5 bases and the J gene lost 6 bases, with 14 bases spanning the gap. CDR1 is MNHNY and CDR2 is SVGAGI in the germline V gene (reference sequence). This CDR3 contains 14 residues.

The V gene is TRBV29-1, the J gene TRBJ2-1; 7 bases line up with TRBD2. The germline CDR1 and CDR2 sequences are SQVTM and ANQGSEA. The CDR3 has 15 residues. After removal of 4 bases from V and 8 bases from J, the junction contained 14 bases not matched to a gene. The CDR3 spells CSVGMGGLLRDEQFF. As DNA, the CDR3 is TGCAGCGTTGGAATGGGAGGGCTCCTCCGGGATGAGCAGTTCTTC.

The genes are TRBV27 and TRBJ2-1; D perhaps matches TRBD1 (5 bases). CDR1 is MNHEY, CDR2 SMNVEV, per germline (reference sequence). CDR3 size: 15 residues. V lost 5 bases and J 0 bases, leaving 11 bases between the germline ends. The CDR3 nucleotides are TGTGCCAGCAGTCTGGGGCTCAGCTCCTACAATGAGCAGTTCTTC. It is translated as CASSLGLSSYNEQFF.

The chain has TRBV13 and TRBJ2-7; 7 nucleotides match TRBD2. The ends lost 5 bases at V and 1 base at J; junction bases unmatched: 8. This CDR3 region has 15 residues. Germline CDR1 reads PRHDT; CDR2 reads FYEKMQ (reference sequence). As DNA, the CDR3 is TGTGCCAGCAGCGTCCTTGGGAGGGGATCCTACGAGCAGTACTTC. Its protein product is CASSVLGRGSYEQYF.

The gene calls are TRBV28 and TRBJ2-6; D may be TRBD1 (5 bases). The germline V and J ends were trimmed by 2 bases and 4 bases, with 9 bases remaining between them. This CDR3 comprises 15 residues. The germline gives CDR1 MDHEN, CDR2 SYDVKM. Here the CDR3 DNA reads TGTGCCAGCAGTTTAAGTGGGGCCGGGGCCAACGTCCTGACTTTC. This codes for CASSLSGAGANVLTF.

The chain links TRBV28 to TRBJ2-1; tentative D call: TRBD2 (5 bases). Germline CDR1 is MDHEN and CDR2 is SYDVKM. Trimming left V 5 bases short and J 0 bases short, with 11 bases between. The CDR3 sequence is 15 residues long. CDR3 sequence: CASSAPSYSYNEQFF. The CDR3 nucleotides read TGTGCCAGCAGTGCCCCTAGCTACTCCTACAATGAGCAGTTCTTC.

The J gene is TRBJ2-1, the V gene TRBV5-8; D could derive from TRBD1 or TRBD2 (6 bases each). V lost 4 bases to trimming and J lost 4 bases, with 9 bases between them. Germline CDR1 and CDR2: SGHTS and YDEGEE. The CDR3 contains 13 residues. The CDR3 DNA reads as TGTGCCAGCAGCGGGGGGCAGTACAATGAGCAGTTCTTC. It yields the protein CASSGGQYNEQFF. The complete variable domain, with remaining parts taken from reference TRBV5-8 and TRBJ2-1, reads EAGVTQSPTHLIKTRGQQATLRCSPISGHTSVYWYQQALGLGLQFLLWYDEGEERNRGNFPPRFSGRQFPNYSSELNVNALELEDSALYLCASSGGQYNEQFFGPGTRLTVL.